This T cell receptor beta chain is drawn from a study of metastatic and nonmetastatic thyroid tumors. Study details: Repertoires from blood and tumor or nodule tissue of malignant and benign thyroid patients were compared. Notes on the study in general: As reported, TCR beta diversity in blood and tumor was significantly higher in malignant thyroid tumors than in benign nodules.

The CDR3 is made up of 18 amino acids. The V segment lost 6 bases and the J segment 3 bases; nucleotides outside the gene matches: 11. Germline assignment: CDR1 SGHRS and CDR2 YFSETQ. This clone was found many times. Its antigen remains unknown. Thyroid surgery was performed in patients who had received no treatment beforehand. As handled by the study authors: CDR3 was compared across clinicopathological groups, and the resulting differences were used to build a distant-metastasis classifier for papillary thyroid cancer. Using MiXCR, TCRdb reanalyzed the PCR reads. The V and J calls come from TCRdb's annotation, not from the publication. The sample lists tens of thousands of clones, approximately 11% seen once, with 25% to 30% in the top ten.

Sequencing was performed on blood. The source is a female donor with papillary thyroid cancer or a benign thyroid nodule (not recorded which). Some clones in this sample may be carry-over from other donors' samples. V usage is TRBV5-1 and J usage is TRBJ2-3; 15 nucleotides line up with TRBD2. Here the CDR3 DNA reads TGCGCCAGCACCCTAAGGACTAGCGGGAGGGCCGGGACAGATACGCAGTATTTT. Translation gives CASTLRTSGRAGTDTQYF.